Below, 22 T cell receptor beta chains from the same sample are listed, as sequenced in a study of siplizumab effects on memory and regulatory T cells. The data were produced by immunoSEQ multiplex PCR, yet TCRdb's version contains in-frame clones alone and is incomplete. This sample has fewer than 120,000 clones, with 92% found just once. The sequenced sample was CD4+ T cells sorted from blood. The receptors originated from a human donor in good health.

As concerns this clone: The DNA is omitted, as the CDR3 cannot be located on it reliably, and the CDR3 follows TCRdb's listing. The chain's CDR3 is CASSTLAGYGCGELFF. The chain couples TRBV21-1 to TRBJ2-2; the table calls TRBD2, which could not be checked here. TRBV21-1 is termed a pseudogene. Both ends counted, the CDR3 spans 16 residues.

Comment on this clone: Since the CDR3 does not end with the conserved phenylalanine or tryptophan, this likely comes from a read error. The chain has TRBV4-1 and TRBJ2-4, with 10 bases aligning to TRBD1. V lost 2 bases, J lost 7 bases, and 8 bases stayed unmatched. CDR1 and CDR2 from the germline V gene are MGHRA and YSYEKL. The CDR3 sequence is 16 residues long. The CDR3 is CASSQWGRGQGNIQYL. CDR3 bases: TGCGCCAGCAGCCAATGGGGGAGGGGACAGGGGAACATTCAGTACCTC.

The V and J genes are TRBV2 and TRBJ2-1; 15 bases line up with TRBD2. V lost 5 bases, J lost 4 bases, and 9 bases stayed unmatched. Germline CDR1 and CDR2: SNHLY and FYNNEI. There are 18 residues in the CDR3. CDR3 DNA: TGTGCCAGCAGTTCACGTGCCGGGACTAGCGGGGGGTACAATGAGCAGTTCTTC. This translates into CASSSRAGTSGGYNEQFF.

The chain employs TRBV5-1 and TRBJ2-2; 11 bases are shared with TRBD2. The CDR3 is made up of 15 amino acids. The ends lost 6 bases at V and 4 bases at J; junction bases unmatched: 5. CDR1 is SGHRS and CDR2 is YFSETQ in the germline V gene. The CDR3 here is CASNPLAGVTGELFF. CDR3 nucleotides: TGCGCCAGCAACCCACTAGCGGGAGTCACCGGGGAGCTGTTTTTT. The full variable domain, its missing parts supplied by reference TRBV5-1 and TRBJ2-2, is KAGVTQTPRYLIKTRGQQVTLSCSPISGHRSVSWYQQTPGQGLQFLFEYFSETQRNKGNFPGRFSGRQFSNSRSEMNVSTLELGDSALYLCASNPLAGVTGELFFGEGSRLTVL.

The chain carries TRBV6-5 and TRBJ1-1, with D possibly being TRBD1 (6 bases). The length of the CDR3 is 15 residues. Trimming took off 6 bases at V and 1 base at J, with 15 bases between the two ends. In germline, CDR1 is MNHEY, CDR2 SVGAGI. CDR3 nucleotide sequence: TGTGCCAGCAGAAACTCGGGACACAAGAACACTGAAGCTTTCTTT. This codes for CASRNSGHKNTEAFF.

DNA for the CDR3: TGTGCCAGCAGTTTAAGGGGCTCGACAGGGCCCTACGAGCAGTACTTC. Amino acid sequence: CASSLRGSTGPYEQYF. V gene TRBV28 combines with J gene TRBJ2-7, with 7 bases identical to TRBD1. Germline lookup yields CDR1 MDHEN and CDR2 SYDVKM. The CDR3 extends over 16 amino acids. Trimming cost V 2 bases and J 2 bases; bases outside gene matches: 9. Drawing the rest from reference TRBV28 and TRBJ2-7, the complete variable domain is DVKVTQSSRYLVKRTGEKVFLECVQDMDHENMFWYRQDPGLGLRLIYFSYDVKMKEKGDIPEGYSVSREKKERFSLILESASTNQTSMYLCASSLRGSTGPYEQYFGPGTRLTVT.

The CDR3 DNA reads as TGCGCCAGCAGCTTACCGGGACTAGGAGTCACCGGGGAGCTGTTTTTT. Residues: CASSLPGLGVTGELFF. The V call is TRBV5-1, the J call TRBJ2-2; 8 bases map to TRBD2. Germline V CDR1 and CDR2: SGHRS, YFSETQ. The CDR3 is 16 residues long. With 2 bases clipped from V and 4 bases from J, the junction kept 7 bases outside the gene matches. The full variable domain, its missing parts supplied by reference TRBV5-1 and TRBJ2-2, is KAGVTQTPRYLIKTRGQQVTLSCSPISGHRSVSWYQQTPGQGLQFLFEYFSETQRNKGNFPGRFSGRQFSNSRSEMNVSTLELGDSALYLCASSLPGLGVTGELFFGEGSRLTVL.

This clone was picked up one time. The V gene is TRBV7-2, the J gene TRBJ2-2; D possibly corresponds to TRBD1 (5 bases). Deletions cut 5 bases from V and 4 bases from J, with 14 bases between. The CDR3 is 15 residues long. Per germline, CDR1 SGHTA and CDR2 FQGNSA. CDR3 region: CASSVGQRSTGELFF. CDR3 DNA sequence: TGTGCCAGCAGCGTAGGACAACGATCCACCGGGGAGCTGTTTTTT.

The chain is built from TRBV11-3 and TRBJ2-1, with D possibly TRBD2 on 6 matching bases. The CDR3 runs to 16 residues. With 1 base removed from V and 1 base from J, the gap between germline ends came to 11 bases. From germline, CDR1 is SGHNT and CDR2 YENEEA. The CDR3 DNA reads as TGTGCCAGCAGCTTAGGGGTTAGCGGTTCCTACAATGAGCAGTTCTTC. This codes for CASSLGVSGSYNEQFF.

The gene calls are TRBV4-1 and TRBJ1-1, with D unresolved. CDR3 size: 13 residues. The V end lost 1 base, the J end lost 7 bases, and 10 bases lay between the germline ends. The germline V gene encodes CDR1 MGHRA and CDR2 YSYEKL. In nucleotides, the CDR3 is TGCGCCAGCAGCCAAGGGGAAGGCCATGAAGCTTTCTTT. This sequence encodes CASSQGEGHEAFF.

V gene TRBV19 combines with J gene TRBJ2-1; D is uncertain. Germline V gene sequence: CDR1 LNHDA, CDR2 SQIVND (reference sequence). Deletions cut 7 bases from V and 9 bases from J, with 22 bases between. The CDR3 extends over 15 amino acids. The CDR3 here is CASIKSSLERSEQFF. For the CDR3, the DNA is TGTGCCAGTATTAAGAGTAGTTTGGAAAGGAGTGAGCAGTTCTTC.

This clone was seen only a few times. The chain has TRBV10-3 and TRBJ1-2, with unresolved D. Per germline, CDR1 ENHRY and CDR2 SYGVKD. CDR3 length: 11 amino acids. The V and J ends lost 3 bases and 8 bases respectively, with 7 bases between them. The CDR3 is CAISETGGYTF. In DNA, the CDR3 is TGTGCCATCAGTGAAACCGGCGGCTACACCTTC.

V gene TRBV5-5 combines with J gene TRBJ1-5; D unresolved. CDR1 SGHKS and CDR2 YYEKEE come from the germline V gene (reference sequence). Trimming took 4 bases from V and 3 from J, leaving 14 bases between them. The CDR3 has 15 residues. The DNA of the CDR3 is TGTGCCAGCAGCCGCTTCGACGGGGACAATCAGCCCCAGCATTTT. Amino acids: CASSRFDGDNQPQHF.

The chain couples TRBV11-3 to TRBJ2-3, with D perhaps matching TRBD2 (5 bases). The CDR3 covers 15 residues. The germline gives CDR1 SGHNT, CDR2 YENEEA. V dropped 5 bases and J dropped 0 bases, with 12 bases sitting between them. The DNA for the CDR3 is TGTGCCAGCAGCCCCGGGGAGAGGAGCACAGATACGCAGTATTTT. It specifies CASSPGERSTDTQYF.

The chain uses TRBV6-6 and TRBJ1-5; D remains unclear. CDR3 length equals 15 residues. With 8 bases removed from V and 0 bases from J, the gap between germline ends came to 14 bases. Looked up from germline, CDR1 is MNHNY and CDR2 is SVGAGI (reference sequence). CDR3 loop: CASQINSYSNQPQHF. CDR3 bases: TGTGCCAGCCAGATTAACAGCTATAGCAATCAGCCCCAGCATTTT.

The rearrangement joins TRBV2 to TRBJ1-4; D unresolved. Germline CDR1 is SNHLY and CDR2 is FYNNEI. The V end lost 4 bases, the J end lost 7 bases, and 16 bases lay between the germline ends. The CDR3 sequence is 15 residues long. The CDR3 is CASSAQGRVSEKLFF. The CDR3 region has the DNA TGTGCCAGCAGTGCCCAAGGGAGAGTGAGTGAAAAACTGTTTTTT. Combining the CDR3 with reference TRBV2 and TRBJ1-4 gives the whole variable domain EPEVTQTPSHQVTQMGQEVILRCVPISNHLYFYWYRQILGQKVEFLVSFYNNEISEKSEIFDDQFSVERPDGSNFTLKIRSTKLEDSAMYFCASSAQGRVSEKLFFGSGTQLSVL.

The chain is built from TRBV19 and TRBJ2-2, with D possibly called TRBD1 or TRBD2 (5 bases each). Trimming pared 7 bases from V and 0 bases from J, leaving 18 bases between. CDR1 and CDR2 (germline): LNHDA, SQIVND (reference sequence). This CDR3 is 17 amino acids long. For the CDR3, the DNA is TGTGCCAGTACGCCAGGGACCCTAACAACGAACACCGGGGAGCTGTTTTTT. It specifies CASTPGTLTTNTGELFF.

This rearrangement joins TRBV28 to TRBJ2-7, with TRBD1 identical over 8 bases. CDR1 is MDHEN, CDR2 SYDVKM, per germline. CDR3 length: 12 residues. Trimming removed 9 bases from V and 3 bases from J; junction bases left unmatched: 4. DNA for the CDR3: TGTGCCAGACCGGGACAGGACTACGAGCAGTACTTC. Amino acid sequence: CARPGQDYEQYF.

V and J are TRBV5-1 and TRBJ2-7; no clear D gene. CDR3 length: 13 residues. V was shortened by 5 bases and J by 6 bases, with 15 bases between the two germline ends. In germline, CDR1 is SGHRS, CDR2 YFSETQ. CDR3: CASSRTDQGEQYF. CDR3 nucleotide sequence: TGCGCCAGCAGTAGAACAGACCAAGGCGAGCAGTACTTC.

The chain recombines TRBV7-8 with TRBJ2-1; D gene ambiguous. Per germline, CDR1 SGHVS and CDR2 FQNEAQ. The CDR3 is made up of 12 amino acids. The V end lost 5 bases, the J end lost 10 bases, and 12 bases lay between the germline ends. The CDR3, as DNA: TGTGCCAGCAGCGGCCTACAAGTCGAGCAGTTCTTC. The encoded protein is CASSGLQVEQFF.

The chain joins TRBV7-9 to TRBJ2-2, with D unclear. CDR1 is SEHNR, CDR2 FQNEAQ, per germline (reference sequence). The CDR3 covers 15 residues. V lost 2 bases, J lost 2 bases, and 9 bases lay in between. CDR3 in amino acids: CASSLRTYNTGELFF. The CDR3 coding sequence is TGTGCCAGCAGCTTACGCACCTACAACACCGGGGAGCTGTTTTTT.

The rearrangement links TRBV7-9 to TRBJ2-1; 10 bases align to TRBD2. The CDR3 is 15 amino acids. The V segment lost 3 bases and the J segment 7 bases; nucleotides outside the gene matches: 6. CDR1 SEHNR and CDR2 FQNEAQ come from the germline V gene (reference sequence). The CDR3: CASSLTSGPTNEQFF. CDR3 DNA: TGTGCCAGCAGCTTGACTAGCGGGCCCACGAATGAGCAGTTCTTC. The entire variable domain, with the rest obtained from reference TRBV7-9 and TRBJ2-1, is as follows: DTGVSQNPRHKITKRGQNVTFRCDPISEHNRLYWYRQTLGQGPEFLTYFQNEAQLEKSRLLSDRFSAERPKGSFSTLEIQRTEQGDSAMYLCASSLTSGPTNEQFFGPGTRLTVL.